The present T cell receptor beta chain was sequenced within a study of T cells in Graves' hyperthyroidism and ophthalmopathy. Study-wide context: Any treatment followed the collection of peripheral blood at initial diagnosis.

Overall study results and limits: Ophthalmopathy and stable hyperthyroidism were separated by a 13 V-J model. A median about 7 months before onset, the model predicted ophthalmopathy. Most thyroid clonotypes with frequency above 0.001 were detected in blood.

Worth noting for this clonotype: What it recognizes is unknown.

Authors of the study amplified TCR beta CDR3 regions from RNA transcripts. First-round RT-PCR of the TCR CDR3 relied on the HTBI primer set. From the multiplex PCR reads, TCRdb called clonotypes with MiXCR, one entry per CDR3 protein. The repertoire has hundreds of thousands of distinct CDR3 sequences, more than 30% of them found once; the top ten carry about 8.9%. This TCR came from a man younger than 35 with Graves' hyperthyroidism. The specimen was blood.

CDR3 nucleotide sequence: TGCGCCAGCAGCCACGCCCGGGACAGCACCTACGAGCAGTACTTC. Translation: CASSHARDSTYEQYF. The gene calls are TRBV4-3 and TRBJ2-7; 7 bases match TRBD1. V dropped 3 bases and J dropped 2; count of bases not matched to a gene: 7. The CDR3 sequence is 15 residues long. The germline V gene has CDR1 LGHNA and CDR2 YSLEER.